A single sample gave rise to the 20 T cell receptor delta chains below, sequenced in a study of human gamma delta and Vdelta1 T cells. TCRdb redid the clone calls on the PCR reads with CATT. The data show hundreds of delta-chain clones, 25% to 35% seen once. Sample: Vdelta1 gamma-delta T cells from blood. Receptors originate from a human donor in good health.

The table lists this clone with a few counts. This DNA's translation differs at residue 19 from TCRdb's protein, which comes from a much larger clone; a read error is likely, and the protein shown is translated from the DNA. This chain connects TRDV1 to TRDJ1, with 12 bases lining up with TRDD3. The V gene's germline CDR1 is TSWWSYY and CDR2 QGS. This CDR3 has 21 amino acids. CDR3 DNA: TGTGCTCTTGGGGTTGGCCCTGTCTTAGCCTGGGGGATACGGCACACCGATAAACGCATCTTT. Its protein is CALGVGPVLAWGIRHTDKRIF.

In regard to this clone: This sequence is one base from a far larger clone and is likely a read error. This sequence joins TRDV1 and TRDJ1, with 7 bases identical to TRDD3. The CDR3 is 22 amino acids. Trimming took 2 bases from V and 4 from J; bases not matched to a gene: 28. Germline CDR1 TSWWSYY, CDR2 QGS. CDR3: CALGENSDPLRDTLNWGDKLIF. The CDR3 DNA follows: TGTGCTCTTGGGGAAAACTCCGATCCCTTGAGGGATACCCTCAATTGGGGCGATAAACTCATCTTT.

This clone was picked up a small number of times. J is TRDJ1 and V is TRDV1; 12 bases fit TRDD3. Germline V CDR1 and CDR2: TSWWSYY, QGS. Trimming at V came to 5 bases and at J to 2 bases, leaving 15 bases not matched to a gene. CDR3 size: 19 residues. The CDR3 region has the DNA TGTGCTCTTGGGCGTATCCGTTCGTCTGGGGGATACGGTACCGATAAACTCATCTTT. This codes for CALGRIRSSGGYGTDKLIF.

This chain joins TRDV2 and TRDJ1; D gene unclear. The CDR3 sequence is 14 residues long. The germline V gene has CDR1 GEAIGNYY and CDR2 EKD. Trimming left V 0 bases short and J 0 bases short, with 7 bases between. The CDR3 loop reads CACDTDAYTDKLIF. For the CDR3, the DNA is TGTGCCTGTGACACCGACGCGTACACCGATAAACTCATCTTT.

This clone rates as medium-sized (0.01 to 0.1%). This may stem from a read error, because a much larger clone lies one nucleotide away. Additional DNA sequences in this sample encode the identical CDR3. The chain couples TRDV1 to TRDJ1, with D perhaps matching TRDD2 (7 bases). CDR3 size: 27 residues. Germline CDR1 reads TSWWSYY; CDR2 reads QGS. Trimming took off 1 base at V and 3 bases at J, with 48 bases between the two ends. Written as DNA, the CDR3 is TGTGCTCTTGGGGAACCTCCATTCAGGAAGCGGCCTTCCTTGGATGTGGGATATTGCCTGGGATCCGATAAACTCATCTTT. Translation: CALGEPPFRKRPSLDVGYCLGSDKLIF.

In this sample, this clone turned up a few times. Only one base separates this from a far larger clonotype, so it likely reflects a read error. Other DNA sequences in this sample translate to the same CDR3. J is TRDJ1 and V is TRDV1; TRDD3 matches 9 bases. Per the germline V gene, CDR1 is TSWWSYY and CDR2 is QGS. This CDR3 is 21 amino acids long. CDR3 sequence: CALGEGPPTSWGIGYTDKLIF. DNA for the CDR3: TGTGCTCTTGGGGAAGGTCCTCCTACGAGTTGGGGGATAGGGTACACCGATAAACTCATCTTC.

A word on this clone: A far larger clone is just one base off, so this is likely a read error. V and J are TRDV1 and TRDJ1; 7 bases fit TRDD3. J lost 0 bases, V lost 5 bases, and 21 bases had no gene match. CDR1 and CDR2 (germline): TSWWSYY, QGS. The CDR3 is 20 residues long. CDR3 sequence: CALGSPRILWGYMYTDKLIF. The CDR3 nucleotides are TGTGCTCTTGGGTCCCCCCGGATACTCTGGGGGTATATGTACACCGATAAACTCATCTTT.

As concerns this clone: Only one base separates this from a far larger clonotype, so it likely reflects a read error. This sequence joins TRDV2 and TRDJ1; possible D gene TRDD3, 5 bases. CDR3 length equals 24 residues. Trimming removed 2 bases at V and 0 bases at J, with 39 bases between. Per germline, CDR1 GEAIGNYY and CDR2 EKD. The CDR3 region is CACDIVGSSGRDVGRKKNTDKLIF. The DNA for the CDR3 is TGTGCCTGTGACATCGTAGGCTCAAGCGGGCGGGATGTAGGACGAAAAAAAAACACCGATAAACTCATCTTT.

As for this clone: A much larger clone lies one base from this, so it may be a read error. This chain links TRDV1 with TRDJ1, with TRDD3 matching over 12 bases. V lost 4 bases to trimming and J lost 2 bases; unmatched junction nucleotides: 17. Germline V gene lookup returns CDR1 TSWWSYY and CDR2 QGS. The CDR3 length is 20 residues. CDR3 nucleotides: TGTGCTCTTGGGGTTGGCCCTGTCTTAGTCTGGGGGATACGTACCGATAAACTCATCTTT. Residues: CALGVGPVLVWGIRTDKLIF.

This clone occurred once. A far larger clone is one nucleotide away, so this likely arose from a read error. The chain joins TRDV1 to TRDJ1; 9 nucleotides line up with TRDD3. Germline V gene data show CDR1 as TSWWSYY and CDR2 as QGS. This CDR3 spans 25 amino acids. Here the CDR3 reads CALGPKAFLLSARWGIPMYTAKLIF. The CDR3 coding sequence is TGTGCTCTTGGGCCAAAAGCTTTCCTACTCAGCGCCCGCTGGGGGATCCCCATGTACACCGCTAAACTCATCTTT.

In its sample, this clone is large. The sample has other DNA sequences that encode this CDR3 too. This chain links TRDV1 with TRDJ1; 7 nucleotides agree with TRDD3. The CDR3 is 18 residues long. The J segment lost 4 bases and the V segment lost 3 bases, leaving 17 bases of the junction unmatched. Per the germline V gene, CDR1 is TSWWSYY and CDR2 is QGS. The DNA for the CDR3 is TGTGCTCTTGGGGAGATCTGGCGGGGGATCCTCTTGGGCGATAAACTCATCTTT. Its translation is CALGEIWRGILLGDKLIF.

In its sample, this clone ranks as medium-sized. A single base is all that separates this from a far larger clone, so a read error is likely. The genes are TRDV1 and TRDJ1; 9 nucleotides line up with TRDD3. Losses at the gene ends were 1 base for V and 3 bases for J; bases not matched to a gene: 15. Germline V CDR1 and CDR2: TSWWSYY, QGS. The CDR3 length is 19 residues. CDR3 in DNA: TGTGCTCTTGGGGAACAGTCGTACCCGTGGGGGATAAACGCCGATAAACTCATCTTT. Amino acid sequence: CALGEQSYPWGINADKLIF.

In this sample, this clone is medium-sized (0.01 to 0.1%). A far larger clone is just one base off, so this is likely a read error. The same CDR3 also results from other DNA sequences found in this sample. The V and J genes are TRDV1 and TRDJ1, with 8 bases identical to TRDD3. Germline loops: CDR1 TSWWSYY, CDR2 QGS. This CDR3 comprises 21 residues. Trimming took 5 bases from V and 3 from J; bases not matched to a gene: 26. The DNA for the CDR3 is TGTGCTCTTGGGAACTACCTTCACTTCTATCGAGGGATACGGGGAGCCGATAAACTCATCTTT. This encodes CALGNYLHFYRGIRGADKLIF.

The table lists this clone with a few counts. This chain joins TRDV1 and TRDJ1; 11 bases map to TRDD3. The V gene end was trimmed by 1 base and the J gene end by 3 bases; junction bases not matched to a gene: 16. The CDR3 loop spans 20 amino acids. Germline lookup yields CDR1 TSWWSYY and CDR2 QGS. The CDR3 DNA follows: TGTGCTCTTGGGGAACAGTCGTACCCGTGGGGGATACGGGGAGCCGATAAACTCATCTTT. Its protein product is CALGEQSYPWGIRGADKLIF.

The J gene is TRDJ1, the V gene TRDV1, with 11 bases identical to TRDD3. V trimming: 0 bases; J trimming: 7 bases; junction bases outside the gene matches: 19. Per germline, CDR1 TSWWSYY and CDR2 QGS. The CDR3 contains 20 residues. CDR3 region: CALGELVSPAYWGIGVKLIF. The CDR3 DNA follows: TGTGCTCTTGGGGAACTAGTTTCTCCCGCGTACTGGGGGATAGGAGTTAAACTCATCTTT.

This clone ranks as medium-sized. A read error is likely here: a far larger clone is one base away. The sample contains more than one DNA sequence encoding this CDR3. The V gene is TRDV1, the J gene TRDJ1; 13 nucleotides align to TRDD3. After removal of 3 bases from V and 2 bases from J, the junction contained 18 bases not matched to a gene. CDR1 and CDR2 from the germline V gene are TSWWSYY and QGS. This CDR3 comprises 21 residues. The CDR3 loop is CALGDIARPSHWGIRTDKLIF. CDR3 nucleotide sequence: TGTGCTCTTGGGGACATAGCTCGGCCTTCCCACTGGGGGATACGTACCGATAAACTCATCTTT.

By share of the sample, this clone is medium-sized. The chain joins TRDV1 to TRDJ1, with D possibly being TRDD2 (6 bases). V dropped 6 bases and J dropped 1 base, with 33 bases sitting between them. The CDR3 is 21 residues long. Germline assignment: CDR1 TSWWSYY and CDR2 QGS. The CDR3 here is CALGVAFPQGTGFSGTDKLIF. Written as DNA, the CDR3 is TGTGCTCTTGGAGTGGCCTTCCCCCAAGGAACGGGATTCTCGGGCACCGATAAACTCATCTTT.

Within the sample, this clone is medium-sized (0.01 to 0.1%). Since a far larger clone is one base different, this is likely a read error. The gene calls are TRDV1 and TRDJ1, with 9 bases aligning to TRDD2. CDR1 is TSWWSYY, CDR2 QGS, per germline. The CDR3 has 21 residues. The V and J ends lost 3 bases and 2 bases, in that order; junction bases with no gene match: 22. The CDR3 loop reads CALGDIARPSYWRIRTDKLIF. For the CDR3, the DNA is TGTGCTCTTGGGGACATAGCTCGGCCTTCCTACTGGAGGATACGTACCGATAAACTCATCTTT.

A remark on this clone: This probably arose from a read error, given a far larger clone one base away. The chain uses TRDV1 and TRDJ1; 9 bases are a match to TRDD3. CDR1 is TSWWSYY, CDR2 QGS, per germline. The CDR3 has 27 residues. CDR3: CAPGEPPFRKRPSLDGGYCLGSDKLIF. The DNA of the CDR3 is TGTGCTCCTGGGGAACCTCCATTCAGGAAGCGGCCTTCCTTGGATGGGGGATATTGCCTGGGATCCGATAAACTCATCTTT.

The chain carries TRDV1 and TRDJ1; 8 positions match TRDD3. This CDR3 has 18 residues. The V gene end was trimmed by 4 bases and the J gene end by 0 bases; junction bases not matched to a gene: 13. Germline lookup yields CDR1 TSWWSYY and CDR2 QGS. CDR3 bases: TGTGCTCTTGGGGGATGGGGGATCAGGGCCCCGTACACCGATAAACTCATCTTT. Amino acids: CALGGWGIRAPYTDKLIF.